These T cell receptor beta chains were read from a single sample in a study of type 1 and type 2 diabetes patients. TCRdb re-called the multiplex PCR reads through MiXCR, storing one row per CDR3 protein. The profile shows a few hundred thousand distinct CDR3 sequences, around 50% of them singletons. Sequenced: peripheral blood mononuclear cells (PBMCs). The source of these receptors is a young man with type 2 diabetes. Each CDR3 is given with its conserved first and last residue. D genes are given only for firm matches. Where a row states a size, it is once, few, many or the class of an expanded clone; other rows omit it.

TRBJ2-3 TRBV15 15 - - TGTGCCACCAGCAGAGCCTGGACGGGCACAGATACGCAGTATTTT CATSRAWTGTDTQYF
TRBJ2-3 TRBV7-2 16 few - TGTGCCAGCAGCAAACAGGCGGGAAAAGTCACAGATACGCAGTATTTT CASSKQAGKVTDTQYF
TRBJ2-1 TRBV4-1 15 - TRBD2 TGCGCCAGCAGCCAAGCCCAGCGGGAGGGCAATGAGCAGTTCTTC CASSQAQREGNEQFF
TRBJ2-5 TRBV29-1 20 few TRBD2 TGCAGCGTCATTCCTCGTAACTCGGGACTAGCGGGAGGGTTAAAAGAGACCCAGTACTTC CSVIPRNSGLAGGLKETQYF
TRBJ2-6 TRBV28 15 - - TGTGCCAGCAGTTTACTGGGGGGCGGGGCCAACGTCCTGACTTTC CASSLLGGGANVLTF
TRBJ2-2 TRBV7-2 15 many TRBD2 TGTGCCAGCAGGCCGGGGGGGGCCTACACCGGGGAGCTGTTTTTT CASRPGGAYTGELFF
TRBJ1-2 TRBV20-1 11 - - TGCAGTGCTAGAGTAGGCTATGGCTACACCTTC CSARVGYGYTF
TRBJ1-2 TRBV20-1 14 - - TGCAGTGCTAGGGGGAGGGCACGCTTTTATGGCTACACCTTC CSARGRARFYGYTF
TRBJ2-7 TRBV30 12 few - TGTGCCTATAAAACAAATACCTACGAGCAGTACTTC CAYKTNTYEQYF
TRBJ1-3 TRBV6-6 17 - - TGTGCCAGCAGTTATCCTGGGCAGGGAAAAGCTGGAAACACCATATATTTT CASSYPGQGKAGNTIYF
TRBJ1-5 TRBV7-2 14 - TRBD1 TGTGCCAGTAGCTACGGGACAGGGGGTCAGCCCCAGCATTTT CASSYGTGGQPQHF
TRBJ1-6 TRBV20-1 14 - TRBD1 TGCAGTGCTAGTGGTCACAGGGGTGGTTCACCCCTCCACTTT CSASGHRGGSPLHF
TRBJ2-7 TRBV6-5 14 - - TGTGCCAGCAGTTATGGTGTAAGGGAGAGCGAGCAGTACTTC CASSYGVRESEQYF
TRBJ1-5 TRBV19 12 - - TGTGGATGGACGGATAGCAATCAGCCCCAGCATTTT CGWTDSNQPQHF
TRBJ1-1 TRBV6-5 13 - TRBD1 TGTGCCAGCAAAAGGGGGCGGGACACTGAAGCTTTCTTT CASKRGRDTEAFF
TRBJ2-1 TRBV14 16 - TRBD1 TGTGCCAGCAGCTCCCCGTCCGGGACAGTCGACAATGAGCAGTTCTTC CASSSPSGTVDNEQFF
TRBJ1-3 TRBV30 16 - - TGTGCCTGGAGTGTGGGGTCCGGACTCCTAGGAAACACCATATATTTT CAWSVGSGLLGNTIYF
TRBJ2-7 TRBV28 15 few TRBD1 TGTGCCAGCAGTTTAGCAGGGGGCAAATCCGCTGAGCAGTACTTC CASSLAGGKSAEQYF
TRBJ2-2 TRBV18 15 - TRBD2 TGTGCCAGCTCACTAACTAGCGGGAGCACCGGGGAGCTGTTTTTT CASSLTSGSTGELFF
TRBJ2-2 TRBV7-6 17 - TRBD2 TGTGCCAGCAGCCCTGGGACTAGCGGGGGGAACACCGGGGAGCTGTTTTTT CASSPGTSGGNTGELFF
TRBJ1-4 TRBV29-1 14 - - TGCAGCGTTGGTGTGGCTGGGGGAGGGGAAAAACTGTTTTTT CSVGVAGGGEKLFF
TRBJ1-2 TRBV10-2 15 few - TGCGCCAGCAGTGAGTCGACTGGTTTCACGCCGGGCTACACCTTC CASSESTGFTPGYTF
TRBJ2-2 TRBV12-3/TRBV12-4 11 few - TGTGCCAGCTGTTTCACCGGGGAGCTGTTTTTT CASCFTGELFF
TRBJ2-3 TRBV9 15 - - TGTGCCAGCAGCGTAGAGGCGGAGAGCACAGATACGCAGTATTTT CASSVEAESTDTQYF